One sample yielded the 17 T cell receptor beta chains listed below, sequenced in a study of T cell clonality in common variable immunodeficiency. Clones were read by immunoSEQ multiplex PCR, and TCRdb kept only the in-frame ones, dropping some. In total the sample includes some 38,000 clones, none of them seen once. Sequenced input: peripheral blood mononuclear cells. Every receptor here comes from a person aged 18 to 70 in good health.

This clone was observed many times. The missing CDR3 end, 3 residues past where the read stops, is filled in from the germline J gene. The chain links TRBV5-1 to TRBJ2-2, with D possibly matching TRBD1 (6 bases). This CDR3 has 15 residues. Germline V gives CDR1 SGHRS, CDR2 YFSETQ. CDR3 loop: CASSLTDRSNEKLFF. The part of the CDR3 DNA that was read is TGCGCCAGCAGCTTGACCGACAGGTCTAATGAAAAG.

This clone came up many times. Coverage ceases 3 residues before the CDR3 finishes, and the germline J gene fills in the end. The genes are TRBV20-1 and TRBJ2-5; 7 bases are shared with TRBD2. Germline V gives CDR1 DFQATT, CDR2 SNEGSKA (reference sequence). The J segment lost 5 bases and the V segment lost 4 bases, leaving 10 bases of the junction unmatched. CDR3 length: 14 amino acids. CDR3 DNA, as far as it was read: TGCAGTGCTATTAGCCCGGGGGGATATGAGACC. Translated, it gives CSAISPGGYET. The full-length CDR3 reads as CSAISPGGYETQYF.

In this sample, this clone turned up many times. The CDR3 is cut off 3 residues early in the read; its end comes from the germline J gene. The genes are TRBV2 and TRBJ2-7; 11 bases are a match to TRBD2. Trimming at V came to 4 bases and at J to 4 bases, leaving 3 bases not matched to a gene. CDR3 length equals 14 residues. Germline CDR1 SNHLY, CDR2 FYNNEI. CDR3 sequence: CASSGGTSGYEQYF. The sequenced part of the CDR3 DNA is TGTGCCAGCAGTGGCGGGACTAGCGGTTACGAG.

This clone showed up just a few times. The observed sequence ends 3 residues before the CDR3 terminus, with the missing tail filled in from the germline J gene. The chain links TRBV7-3 to TRBJ1-2, with D possibly TRBD1 on 5 matching bases. Germline CDR1 is SGHTA and CDR2 is FQGTGA. The CDR3 loop spans 15 amino acids. The CDR3 sequence is CASSSMGQGADTYTF. The CDR3 bases that were read are TGTGCCAGCAGTTCCATGGGGCAGGGCGCAGATACC.

Ten or more counts support this clone. The read is 3 residues too short to cover the CDR3 end, so that end is filled in from the germline J gene. J is TRBJ1-5 and V is TRBV20-1; no reliable D call. Germline values: CDR1 DFQATT, CDR2 SNEGSKA (reference sequence). V gave up 0 bases and J gave up 7 bases, with 10 bases separating them. The CDR3 length is 13 residues. The CDR3 loop is CSARDTFGQPQHF. CDR3 DNA (partial): TGCAGTGCTAGAGACACTTTCGGGCAGCCC.

Points on this clone: The read is 3 residues too short to cover the CDR3 end, so that end is filled in from the germline J gene. This chain uses TRBV30 with TRBJ1-2, with D perhaps matching TRBD1 (5 bases). The germline V gene encodes CDR1 GTSNPN and CDR2 SVGIG (reference sequence). CDR3 size: 12 residues. The CDR3 DNA, read in part, is TGTGCCTGGAGGGACAACTCCTACGAC. This translates into CAWRDNSYD. The complete CDR3 sequence is CAWRDNSYDYTF.

This clone was observed at least ten times. The read stops 3 residues short of the end of the CDR3; the missing end is completed from the germline J gene. J is TRBJ1-4 and V is TRBV6-1; D not resolved. V lost 2 bases to trimming and J lost 0 bases, with 7 bases between them. The CDR3 extends over 15 amino acids. The V gene's germline CDR1 is MNHNS and CDR2 SASEGT. Here the CDR3 reads CASSEYFATNEKLFF. The CDR3 bases that were read are TGTGCCAGCAGTGAATATTTTGCAACTAATGAAAAA.

This clone was seen ten or more times. The CDR3 is cut off 3 residues early in the read; its end comes from the germline J gene. The rearrangement links TRBV18 to TRBJ2-3, with D perhaps TRBD1 (6 bases). V lost 2 bases, J lost 1 base, and 10 bases lay in between. Germline CDR1 reads KGHSH; CDR2 reads LQKENI. The CDR3 contains 15 residues. The CDR3 is CASSPIQGGTDTQYF. CDR3 bases read: TGTGCCAGCTCACCAATACAGGGCGGCACAGATACG.

This clone has at least ten counts. The CDR3 DNA, read in part, is TGTGCCAGCAGGCCGACAGGGGGACAGGGTACG. The encoded protein is CASRPTGGQGT. The CDR3 in its entirety is CASRPTGGQGTQYF. The V and J genes are TRBV11-3 and TRBJ2-3, with 9 bases aligning to TRBD1. The read stops 3 residues short of the end of the CDR3; the missing end is completed from the germline J gene. V was clipped by 6 bases and J by 8 bases; unmatched bases: 9. CDR3 length: 14 residues. Per germline, CDR1 SGHNT and CDR2 YENEEA.

In this sample, this clone turned up many times. The missing CDR3 end, 3 residues past where the read stops, is filled in from the germline J gene. The rearrangement links TRBV20-1 to TRBJ2-5, with D perhaps matching TRBD2 (6 bases). The V gene's germline CDR1 is DFQATT and CDR2 SNEGSKA (reference sequence). Trimming took off 5 bases at V and 2 bases at J, with 12 bases between the two ends. The CDR3 sequence is 13 residues long. CDR3 amino acids: CSAAGLAQETQYF. The CDR3 bases that were read are TGCAGTGCTGCGGGGCTAGCACAAGAGACC.

A note on this clone: The read ends 3 residues before the CDR3 terminus; that terminus is restored from the germline J gene. The chain links TRBV19 to TRBJ1-2, with D hard to call. Germline V gene data show CDR1 as LNHDA and CDR2 as SQIVND (reference sequence). The CDR3 consists of 13 residues. Partial CDR3 DNA: TGTGCCAGTAGTATGGTAGCGAACAATGAA. This encodes CASSMVANNE. The full CDR3 is CASSMVANNEYTF.

This clone was seen many times. The read terminates 3 residues ahead of where the CDR3 ends, so the germline J gene completes it. This sequence joins TRBV10-3 and TRBJ1-4; D is possibly TRBD1 (6 bases). V was clipped by 6 bases and J by 3 bases, with 8 bases between them. The germline gives CDR1 ENHRY, CDR2 SYGVKD. The CDR3 is 13 amino acids. The CDR3 here is CAISDRPNEKLFF. The part of the CDR3 DNA that was read is TGTGCCATCAGCGACAGGCCTAATGAAAAA.

This clone was seen at least ten times. The missing CDR3 end, 3 residues past where the read stops, is filled in from the germline J gene. V and J are TRBV10-3 and TRBJ2-4; 7 bases fit TRBD2. The CDR3 length is 16 residues. Unmatched junction bases numbered 15, after V lost 6 bases and J lost 7 bases. Germline V gene data show CDR1 as ENHRY and CDR2 as SYGVKD. The chain's CDR3 is CAISPQRGEEWNIQYF. The part of the CDR3 DNA that was read is TGTGCCATCAGCCCTCAGCGGGGCGAGGAGTGGAACATT.

This clone appeared many times. The read is 3 residues too short to cover the CDR3 end, so that end is filled in from the germline J gene. The chain couples TRBV7-9 to TRBJ2-1; maybe TRBD2 (5 bases). The germline V gene encodes CDR1 SEHNR and CDR2 FQNEAQ (reference sequence). The length of the CDR3 is 13 residues. V was pared by 8 bases and J by 4 bases, with 12 bases between. The sequenced CDR3 bases are TGTGCCAGCGGAGGAACTAGTTACAATGAG. As protein: CASGGTSYNE. The CDR3 as a whole reads CASGGTSYNEQFF.

This clone was seen ten or more times. The CDR3 end falls 3 residues outside the read, so it is completed with the germline J gene. This chain links TRBV4-1 with TRBJ2-3, with 11 nucleotides matching TRBD2. The germline V gene encodes CDR1 MGHRA and CDR2 YSYEKL. Trimming removed 3 bases from V and 2 bases from J; junction bases left unmatched: 10. CDR3 size: 18 residues. Here the CDR3 reads CASSQARLAGTLTDTQYF. CDR3 bases read: TGCGCCAGCAGCCAGGCACGACTAGCGGGGACTCTCACAGATACG.

In this sample, this clone turned up many times. The CDR3 goes on 3 residues after the read ends, and that part is filled in from the germline J gene. V gene TRBV18 combines with J gene TRBJ2-5; TRBD1 is a possible D gene (6 bases). There are 13 residues in the CDR3. The germline V gene has CDR1 KGHSH and CDR2 LQKENI. V gave up 3 bases and J gave up 5 bases, with 10 bases separating them. The CDR3 protein is CASSPRQGETQYF. The CDR3 bases that were read are TGTGCCAGCTCACCCCGGCAGGGGGAGACC.

This clone turned up a few times. A junction boundary mismatches the germline segment, possibly from a read error. The CDR3 is cut off 3 residues early in the read; its end comes from the germline J gene. The chain links TRBV19 to TRBJ1-3; 7 bases map to TRBD1. CDR3 size: 14 residues. Germline V gene data show CDR1 as LNHDA and CDR2 as SQIVND (reference sequence). The DNA read from the CDR3 is TGTACCAGCGAAAACAGGGGACGAGGAAACACG. Translated: CTSENRGRGNT. The complete CDR3 protein is CTSENRGRGNTIYF. Looking up the rest from reference TRBV19 and TRBJ1-3 gives the full variable domain: DGGITQSPKYLFRKEGQNVTLSCEQNLNHDAMYWYRQDPGQGLRLIYYSQIVNDFQKGDIAEGYSVSREKKESFPLTVTSAQKNPTAFYLCTSENRGRGNTIYFGEGSWLTVV.